This T cell receptor beta chain was sequenced in a study of Tregs in tolerant kidney transplant recipients. Germline CDR1 reads SGHAT; CDR2 reads FQNNGV. The CDR3 spans 12 residues. J gave up 2 bases and V 9 bases, and 4 bases lay outside the gene matches. Libraries were prepared by immunoSEQ multiplex PCR; TCRdb keeps only in-frame clonotypes and omits some of them. Of around 16,000 clones listed, approximately 92% are singletons. The receptor was derived from a human donor in good health. This rearrangement joins TRBV11-2 to TRBJ2-7; 7 nucleotides agree with TRBD1. What was sequenced was CD8+ T cells from blood. The CDR3 DNA is TGTGCCAGTCGACAGGGAACCTACGAGCAGTACTTC. Its translation is CASRQGTYEQYF.